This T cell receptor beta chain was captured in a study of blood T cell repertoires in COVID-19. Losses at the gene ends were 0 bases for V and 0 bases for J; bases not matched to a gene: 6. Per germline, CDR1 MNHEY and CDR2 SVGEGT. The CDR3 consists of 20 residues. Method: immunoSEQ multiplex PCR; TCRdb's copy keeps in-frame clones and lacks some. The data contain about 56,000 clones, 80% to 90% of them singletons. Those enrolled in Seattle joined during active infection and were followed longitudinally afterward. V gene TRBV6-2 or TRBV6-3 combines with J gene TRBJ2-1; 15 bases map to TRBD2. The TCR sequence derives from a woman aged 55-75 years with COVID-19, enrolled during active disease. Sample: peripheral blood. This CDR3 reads CASSYSGTSGGPRSYNEQFF. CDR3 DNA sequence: TGTGCCAGCAGTTACTCAGGGACTAGCGGGGGGCCTCGCTCCTACAATGAGCAGTTCTTC.